The clone carrying this T cell receptor (beta chain) came up once. V shed 3 bases and J shed 0 bases, with 9 bases lying between them. CDR1 is LGHDT, CDR2 YNNKEL, per germline (reference sequence). The CDR3 runs 15 residues. The authors' processing: By means of reference gene primer amplification, nucleated cell counts were estimated. Profiled with immunoSEQ multiplex PCR; TCRdb holds only in-frame clones, not every one. V, J and clone size were drawn from that table, and D and trimming were deduced from the DNA. The data contain over 250,000 clones, 80% to 90% of them singletons. The data were obtained in a study of blood T cell repertoires in COVID-19. Study in general: COVID-19 samples from acute and convalescent phases originated in the United States, Italy and Spain. Sources were T cells, B-cell-depleted T cells, or PBMCs; the material itself was cDNA or gDNA.

Adults between roughly 18 and 90 years of age took part from more than 20 US areas. The gene calls are TRBV3-1 (or the pseudogene TRBV3-2) and TRBJ2-4, with D tentatively TRBD2 (5 bases). The sequenced material came from PBMCs or T cells enriched from blood (not recorded which). The source of this sequence is a woman aged 18 to 35 who had recovered from COVID-19. CDR3 sequence: CASSQTGVAKNIQYF. The CDR3 DNA follows: TGTGCCAGCAGCCAGACCGGGGTAGCCAAAAACATTCAGTACTTC.